This T cell receptor (beta chain) was captured in a study of CD8 T cells in Susac syndrome. This CDR3 has 13 amino acids. V gave up 0 bases and J gave up 2 bases, with 8 bases separating them. CDR1 is SQVTM and CDR2 is ANQGSEA in the germline V gene. RNA was extracted with the RNeasy kit, and a quantity of about 0.45 to 1 ug was reverse transcribed using random hexamers. Using its own MiXCR run on the immunoSEQ multiplex PCR reads, TCRdb lists one record per CDR3 protein. The profile shows 90,000 to 150,000 distinct CDR3 sequences, just under 95% of them singletons. Sequenced sample: CD8+ T cells from PBMCs. This TCR was recovered from a human donor in good health. This sequence joins TRBV29-1 and TRBJ2-7; D unclear. CDR3 in amino acids: CSVEDKATYEQYF. The CDR3 bases are TGCAGCGTTGAAGATAAGGCCACCTACGAGCAGTACTTC.